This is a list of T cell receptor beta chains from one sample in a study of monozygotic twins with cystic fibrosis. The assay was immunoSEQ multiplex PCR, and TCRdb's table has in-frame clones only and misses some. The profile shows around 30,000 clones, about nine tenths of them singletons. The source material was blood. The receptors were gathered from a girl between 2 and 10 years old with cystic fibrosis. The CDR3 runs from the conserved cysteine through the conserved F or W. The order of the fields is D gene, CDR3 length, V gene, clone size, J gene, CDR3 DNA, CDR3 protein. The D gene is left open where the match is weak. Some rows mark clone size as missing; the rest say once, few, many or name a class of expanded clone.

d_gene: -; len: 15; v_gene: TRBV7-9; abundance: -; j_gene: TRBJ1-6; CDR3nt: TGTGCCAGCACCGGGGTTAGCTCCTATAATTCACCCCTCCACTTT; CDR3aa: CASTGVSSYNSPLHF
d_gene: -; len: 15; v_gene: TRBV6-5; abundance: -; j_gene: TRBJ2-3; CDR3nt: TGTGCCAGCGGCCGGAGTACACCAACAGTCGATACGCAGTATTTT; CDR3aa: CASGRSTPTVDTQYF
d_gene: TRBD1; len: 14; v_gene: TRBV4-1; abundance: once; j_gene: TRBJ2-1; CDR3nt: TGCGCCAGCAGCCAGGGCGACAGGGCCGATGAGCAGTTCTTC; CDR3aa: CASSQGDRADEQFF
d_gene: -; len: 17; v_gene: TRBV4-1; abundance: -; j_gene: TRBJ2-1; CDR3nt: TGCGCCAGCAGCCAAGACTTCTATGGGGTGGCTTACAATGAGCAGTTCTTC; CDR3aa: CASSQDFYGVAYNEQFF
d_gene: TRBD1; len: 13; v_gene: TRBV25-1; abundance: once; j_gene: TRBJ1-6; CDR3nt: TGTGCCAGCAGGGACAGGGCGGATTCACCCCTCCACTTT; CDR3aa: CASRDRADSPLHF
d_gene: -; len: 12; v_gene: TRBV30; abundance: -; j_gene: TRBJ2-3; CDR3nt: TGTGCCTGGAGTGGCGAGATAGATACGCAGTATTTT; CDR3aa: CAWSGEIDTQYF
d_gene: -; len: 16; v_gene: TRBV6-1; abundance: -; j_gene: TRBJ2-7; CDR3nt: TGTGCCAGCAGTGAATGGGTAGGACAAGGGTCCTACGAGCAGTACTTC; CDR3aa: CASSEWVGQGSYEQYF
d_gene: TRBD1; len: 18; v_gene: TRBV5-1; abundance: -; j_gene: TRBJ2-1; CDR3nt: TGCGCCAGCAGCAGCGACAGGGGCCCGGGGTCCTCCACCAATGAGCAGTTCTTC; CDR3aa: CASSSDRGPGSSTNEQFF
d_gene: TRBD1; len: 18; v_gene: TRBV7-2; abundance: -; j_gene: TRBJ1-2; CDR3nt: TGTGCCAGCAGCTTCGGGAGTGGACAGGGGGGACTGAACTATGGCTACACCTTC; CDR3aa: CASSFGSGQGGLNYGYTF
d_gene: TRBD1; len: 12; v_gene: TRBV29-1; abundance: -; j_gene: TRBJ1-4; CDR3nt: TGCAGCGTTGTACAGGGGGTGGAAAAACTGTTTTTT; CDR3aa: CSVVQGVEKLFF
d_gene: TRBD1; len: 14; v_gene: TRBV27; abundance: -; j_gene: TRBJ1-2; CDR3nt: TGTGCCAGCAGTGAGAGGGGGCCGTGGGGTGGCTACACCTTC; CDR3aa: CASSERGPWGGYTF
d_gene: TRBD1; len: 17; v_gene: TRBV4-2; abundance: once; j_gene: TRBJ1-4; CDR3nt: TGTGCCAGCAGCCAAGAGTGGACAGGGTGGGAGAGTGAAAAACTGTTTTTT; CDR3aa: CASSQEWTGWESEKLFF
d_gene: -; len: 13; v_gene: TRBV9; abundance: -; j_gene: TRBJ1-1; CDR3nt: TGTGCCAGCAGCGTGAAACCGAACACTGAAGCTTTCTTT; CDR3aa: CASSVKPNTEAFF
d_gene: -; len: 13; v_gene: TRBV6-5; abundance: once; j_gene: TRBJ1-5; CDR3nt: TGTGCCAGCAGTTATGGGATCAGTCAGCCCCAGCATTTT; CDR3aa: CASSYGISQPQHF
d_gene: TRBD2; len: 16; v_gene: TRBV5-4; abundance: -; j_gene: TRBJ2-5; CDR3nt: TGTGCCAGCAGCCCTATTGGTAGCGGGGGGGCGGAGACCCAGTACTTC; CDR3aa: CASSPIGSGGAETQYF
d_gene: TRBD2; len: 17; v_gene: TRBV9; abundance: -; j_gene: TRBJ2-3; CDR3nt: TGTGCCAGCAGCGTAGGGACTAGCGGGGTTAGCACAGATACGCAGTATTTT; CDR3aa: CASSVGTSGVSTDTQYF
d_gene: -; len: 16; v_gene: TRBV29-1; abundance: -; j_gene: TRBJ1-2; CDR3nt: TGCAGCGTTGAAGATTGGGCAGTACAGTCTAACTATGGCTACACCTTC; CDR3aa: CSVEDWAVQSNYGYTF